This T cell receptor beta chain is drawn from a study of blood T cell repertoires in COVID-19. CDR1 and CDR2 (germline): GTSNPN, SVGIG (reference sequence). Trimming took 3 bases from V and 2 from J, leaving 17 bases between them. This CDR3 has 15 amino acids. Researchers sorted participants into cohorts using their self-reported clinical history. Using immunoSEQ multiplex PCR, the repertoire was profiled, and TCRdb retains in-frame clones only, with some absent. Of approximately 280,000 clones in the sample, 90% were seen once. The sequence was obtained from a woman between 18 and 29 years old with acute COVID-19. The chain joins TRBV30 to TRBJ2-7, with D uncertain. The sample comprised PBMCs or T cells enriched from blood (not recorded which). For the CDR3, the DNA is TGTGCCTGGAGCGCCACAATTTTAAAAACCTACGAGCAGTACTTC. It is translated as CAWSATILKTYEQYF.